This T cell receptor (beta chain) was sequenced for a study of glioma-infiltrating T cells after dendritic cell vaccination (dated by TCRdb to 2016 to 2017). Concerning the study at large: The cohort comprised about 15 glioblastoma patients from Phase I and II dendritic cell vaccination trials, 9 newly diagnosed and 6 with recurrent disease. Patients received autologous tumor lysate-pulsed dendritic cell vaccination between about 2003 and 2013. To make the vaccine, monocyte-derived dendritic cells were cultured for under eight days with IL-4 and GM-CSF and then pulsed overnight with autologous tumor lysate. Each patient got three intradermal injections of the dendritic cell vaccine, spaced at biweekly intervals, in the arm below the axilla. Tumor-infiltrating lymphocyte content was quantified and tumor and blood repertoires were compared in dendritic cell-vaccinated glioblastoma patients by deep sequencing of TCR beta CDR3 regions. Survival after dendritic cell vaccination was correlated with TCR sequencing metrics such as TIL content and the overlap between tumor and blood repertoires.

The intended sense of this specimen's time point label: after dendritic cell vaccination, including at tumor progression/relapse. Selection of patients required sufficient residual fresh-frozen tumor tissue and over two years of available survival data. None of the glioblastoma patients carried an isocitrate dehydrogenase mutation, although molecular status otherwise varied. PBMC were collected before vaccination, two weeks after the third vaccination, and at tumor progression when it occurred. Genomic DNA was extracted with the Qiagen DNeasy Blood extraction Kit. Note on this clone: There is no known antigen for this receptor. No quality values exist for individual bases; no much larger clone is one base distant.

Using the immunoSEQ assay, TCRB CDR3 regions were amplified from roughly 2.1 micrograms of genomic DNA, or from all available DNA when less than that was on hand. The multiplex PCR employed 60 forward primers targeting TCR V beta segments and 13 reverse primers targeting J beta segments. To estimate the number of reads per starting template, synthetic control templates were added to each sample at limiting dilution. Sequencing produced 87 bp reads on the Illumina HiSeq System. On the study's bioinformatics: PCR and sequencing errors were removed by merging closely related sequences with a nearest neighbor algorithm. TCR overlap was defined as the percentage of unique tumor TCR beta sequences that were also present in the same patient's peripheral blood. In its TCRdb copy, this immuneACCESS table keeps in-frame sequences only and misses some clones. Where compared with another copy, unresolved V genes explain less than half of these, and the others have no known cause. V and J calls and clone size are as listed in that table; D and trimming were resolved from the DNA. Counted in this sample were almost 90,000 clones; roughly 80% of them appeared once. The ten most abundant clones make up 6% to 7.5% of the sample.

From the cysteine up to the phenylalanine, the CDR3 has a length of 16 residues. Solely the CDR3 DNA is kept, with 48 bases framed from the first base. For CDR1 and CDR2, the germline V gene (reference sequence) lists LNHNV and YYDKDF. The trim is 1 base for V and 1 base for J, with a gap of 13 bases between the germline ends. Study-level results and caveats: The three-group TCR overlap response model was characterized as speculative, and prospective validation of the model was stated to be required. After dendritic cell vaccination, a higher estimated pretreatment TIL content predicted longer time to progression and longer overall survival. TCR clonality showed no direct relationship with survival, which suggests that a diverse polyclonal response may matter. The cohort was small and heterogeneous, only a few patients had full blood and tumor sets, and even fewer had initial-recurrent tumor pairs.

The TCR originated in a human donor with glioblastoma. The rearrangement joined TRBV15 to TRBJ1-1; a tentative D match to TRBD1 spans 6 bases. The source material was blood, sampled after dendritic cell vaccination. The DNA sequence follows: TGTGCCACCAGCAGAGGCAGGGGAAAGGGGAACACTGAAGCTTTCTTT. This sequence encodes CATSRGRGKGNTEAFF.